This T cell receptor (beta chain) was observed in a study of T cell changes during pregnancy in multiple sclerosis. This CDR3 has 14 residues. The germline gives CDR1 MNHEY, CDR2 SMNVEV (reference sequence). Trimming removed 10 bases at V and 4 bases at J, with 19 bases between. Produced via immunoSEQ multiplex PCR; TCRdb's table is partial and in-frame only. The repertoire holds about 40,000 clones, with 80% to 95% as singletons. The TCR originated in a female donor with multiple sclerosis, enrolled in a pregnancy study. This rearrangement joins TRBV27 to TRBJ1-1; D might be TRBD1 (5 bases). The sequenced sample was CD8+ T cells from peripheral blood mononuclear cells, obtained in the first trimester of pregnancy. The CDR3 spells CATKGRGGGTEAFF. For the CDR3, the DNA is TGTGCCACCAAGGGGCGGGGGGGAGGCACTGAAGCTTTCTTT.